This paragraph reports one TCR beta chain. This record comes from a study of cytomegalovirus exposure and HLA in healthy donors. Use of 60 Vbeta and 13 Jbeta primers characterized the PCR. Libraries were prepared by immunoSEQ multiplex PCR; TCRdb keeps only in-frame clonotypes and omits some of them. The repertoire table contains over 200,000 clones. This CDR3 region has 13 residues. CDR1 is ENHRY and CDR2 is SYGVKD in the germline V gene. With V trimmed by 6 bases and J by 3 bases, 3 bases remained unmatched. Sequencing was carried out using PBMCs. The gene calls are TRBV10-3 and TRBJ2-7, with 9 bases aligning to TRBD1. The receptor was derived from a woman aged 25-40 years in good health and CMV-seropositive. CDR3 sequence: CAISPGQGYEQYF. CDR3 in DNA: TGTGCCATCAGCCCGGGACAGGGCTACGAGCAGTACTTC.